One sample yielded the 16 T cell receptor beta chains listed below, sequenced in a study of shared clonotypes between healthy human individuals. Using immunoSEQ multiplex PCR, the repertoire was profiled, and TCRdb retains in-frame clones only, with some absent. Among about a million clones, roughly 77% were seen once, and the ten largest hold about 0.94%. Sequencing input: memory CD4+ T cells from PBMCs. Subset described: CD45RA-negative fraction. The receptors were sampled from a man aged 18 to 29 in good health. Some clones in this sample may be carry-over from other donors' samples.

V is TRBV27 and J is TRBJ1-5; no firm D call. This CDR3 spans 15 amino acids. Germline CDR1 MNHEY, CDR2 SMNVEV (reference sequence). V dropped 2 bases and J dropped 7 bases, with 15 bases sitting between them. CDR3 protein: CASSLTGPLRQPQHF. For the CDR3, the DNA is TGTGCCAGCAGTTTAACCGGGCCTCTTCGCCAGCCCCAGCATTTT.

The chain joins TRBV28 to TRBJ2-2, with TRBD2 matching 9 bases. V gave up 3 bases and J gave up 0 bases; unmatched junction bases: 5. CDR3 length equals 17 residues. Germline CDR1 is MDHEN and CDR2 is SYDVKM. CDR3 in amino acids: CASSFTSGRPNTGELFF. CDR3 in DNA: TGTGCCAGCAGTTTCACCAGCGGGAGGCCGAACACCGGGGAGCTGTTTTTT.

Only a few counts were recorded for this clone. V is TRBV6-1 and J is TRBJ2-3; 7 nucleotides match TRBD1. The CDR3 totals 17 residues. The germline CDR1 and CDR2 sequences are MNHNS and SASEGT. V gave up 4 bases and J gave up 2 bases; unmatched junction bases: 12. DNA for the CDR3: TGTGCCAGCAGTGTTTCCCTTGGGGACAGAGTCACAGATACGCAGTATTTT. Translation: CASSVSLGDRVTDTQYF.

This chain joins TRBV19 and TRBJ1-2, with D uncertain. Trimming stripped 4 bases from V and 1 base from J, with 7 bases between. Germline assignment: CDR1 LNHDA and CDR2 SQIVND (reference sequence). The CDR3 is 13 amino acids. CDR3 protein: CASSTYINYGYTF. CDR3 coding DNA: TGTGCCAGTAGTACCTACATTAACTATGGCTACACCTTC.

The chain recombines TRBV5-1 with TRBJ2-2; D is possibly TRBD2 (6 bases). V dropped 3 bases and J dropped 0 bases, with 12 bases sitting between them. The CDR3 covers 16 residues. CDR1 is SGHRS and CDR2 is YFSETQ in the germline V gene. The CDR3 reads CASSYAGTPNTGELFF. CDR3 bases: TGCGCCAGCAGCTACGCCGGGACTCCGAACACCGGGGAGCTGTTTTTT.

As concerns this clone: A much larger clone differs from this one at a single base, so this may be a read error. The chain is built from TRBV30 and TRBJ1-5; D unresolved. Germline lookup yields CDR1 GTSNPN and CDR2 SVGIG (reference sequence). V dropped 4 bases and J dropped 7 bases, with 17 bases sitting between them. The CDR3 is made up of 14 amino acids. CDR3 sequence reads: CAWTDGAVMQPQHF. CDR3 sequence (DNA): TGTGCCTGGACTGACGGCGCCGTAATGCAGCCCCAGCATTTT.

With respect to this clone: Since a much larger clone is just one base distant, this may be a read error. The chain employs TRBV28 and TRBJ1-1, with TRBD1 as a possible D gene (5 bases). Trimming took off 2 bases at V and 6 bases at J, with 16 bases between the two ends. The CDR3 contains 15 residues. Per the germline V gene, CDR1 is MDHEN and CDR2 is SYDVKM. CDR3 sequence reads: CASSLQDGGFPEAFF. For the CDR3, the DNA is TGTGCCAGCAGTTTACAGGACGGGGGGTTTCCTGAAGCTTTCTTT.

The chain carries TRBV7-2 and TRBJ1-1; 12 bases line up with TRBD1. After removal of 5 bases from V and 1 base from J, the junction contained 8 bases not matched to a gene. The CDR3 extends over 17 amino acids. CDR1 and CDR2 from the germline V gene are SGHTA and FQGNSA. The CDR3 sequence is CASSLLSGQGANTEAFF. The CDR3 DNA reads TGTGCCAGCAGCCTACTTTCGGGACAGGGGGCGAACACTGAAGCTTTCTTT.

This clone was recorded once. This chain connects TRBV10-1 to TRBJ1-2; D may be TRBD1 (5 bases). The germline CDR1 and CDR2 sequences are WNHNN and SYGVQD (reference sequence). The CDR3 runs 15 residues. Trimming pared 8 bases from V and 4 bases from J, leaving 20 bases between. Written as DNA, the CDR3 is TGCGCCAGCTTTAGTTCGCGCGGCAGGGCCTATGGCTACACCTTC. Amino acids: CASFSSRGRAYGYTF.

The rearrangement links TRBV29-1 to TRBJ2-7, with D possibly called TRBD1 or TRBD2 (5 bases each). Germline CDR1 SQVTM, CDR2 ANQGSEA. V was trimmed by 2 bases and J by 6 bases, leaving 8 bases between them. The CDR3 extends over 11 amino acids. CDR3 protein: CSVELGAEQYF. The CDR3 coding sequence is TGCAGCGTTGAACTCGGGGCCGAGCAGTACTTC.

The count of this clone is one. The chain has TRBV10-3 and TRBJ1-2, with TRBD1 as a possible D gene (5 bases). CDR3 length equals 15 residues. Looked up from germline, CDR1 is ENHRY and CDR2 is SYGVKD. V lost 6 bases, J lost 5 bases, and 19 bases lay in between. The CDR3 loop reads CAISPERDQLYGYTF. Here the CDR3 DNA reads TGTGCCATCAGCCCAGAGAGGGACCAATTGTATGGCTACACCTTC.

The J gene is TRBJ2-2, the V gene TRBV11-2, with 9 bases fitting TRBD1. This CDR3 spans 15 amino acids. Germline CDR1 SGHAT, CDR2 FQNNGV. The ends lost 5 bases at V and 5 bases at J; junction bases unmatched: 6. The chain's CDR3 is CASSTRTGVTGELFF. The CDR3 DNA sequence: TGTGCCAGCAGCACCCGGACAGGGGTAACCGGGGAGCTGTTTTTT.

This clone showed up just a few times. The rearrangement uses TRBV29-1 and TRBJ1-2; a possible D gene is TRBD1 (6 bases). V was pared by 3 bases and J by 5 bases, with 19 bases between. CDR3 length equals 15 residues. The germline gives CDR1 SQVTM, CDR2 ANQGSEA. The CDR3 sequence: CSVDWSTGSKYGYTF. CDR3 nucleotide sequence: TGCAGCGTTGATTGGTCTACAGGGTCGAAATATGGCTACACCTTC.

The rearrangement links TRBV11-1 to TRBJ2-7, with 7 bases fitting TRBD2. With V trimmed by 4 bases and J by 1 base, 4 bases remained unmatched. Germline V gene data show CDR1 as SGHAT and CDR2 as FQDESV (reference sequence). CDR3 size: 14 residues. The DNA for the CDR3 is TGTGCCAGCAGCTGGGCTAGCGGATCCTACGAGCAGTACTTC. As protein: CASSWASGSYEQYF.

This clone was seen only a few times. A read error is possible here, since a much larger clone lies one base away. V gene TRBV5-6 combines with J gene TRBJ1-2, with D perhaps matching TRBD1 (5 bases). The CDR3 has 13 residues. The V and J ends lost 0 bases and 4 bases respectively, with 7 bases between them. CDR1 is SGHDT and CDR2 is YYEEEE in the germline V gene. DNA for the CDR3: TGTGCCAGCAGCTTGGGACAGCTCTATGGCTACACCTTC. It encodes CASSLGQLYGYTF.

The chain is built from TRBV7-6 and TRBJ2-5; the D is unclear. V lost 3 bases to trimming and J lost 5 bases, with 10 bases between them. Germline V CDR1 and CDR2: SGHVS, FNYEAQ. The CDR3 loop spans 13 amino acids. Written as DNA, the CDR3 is TGTGCCAGCAGCTTGAAGGGTGGGGAGACCCAGTACTTC. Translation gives CASSLKGGETQYF.